This entry describes one T cell receptor (beta chain). This clone turned up a few times. Its target antigen remains unknown. Per-base quality was not reported, and no clone a single base away is much larger than it. Trimmed from V: 0 bases; trimmed from J: 1 base; junction bases lacking a gene match: 2. Its CDR3 holds 16 amino acids, cysteine through phenylalanine. The kept DNA is CDR3 alone, 48 bases in frame from the first base. In the germline V gene (reference sequence), CDR1 corresponds to SEHNR and CDR2 to FQNEAQ. For TCR beta library preparation, approximately 1.9 micrograms of genomic DNA was extracted from cryopreserved PBMCs. High-throughput TCR beta sequencing was performed on longitudinal blood samples from CLL patients receiving ibrutinib monotherapy. Patients were enrolled in a phase 2 open-label single-center ibrutinib monotherapy trial. This sample was included in a study of cytotoxic CD8 clonotypes in ibrutinib-treated CLL (TCRdb year 2021). For the study in its entirety: In this cohort, about 16 patients were treatment-naive and roughly ten were relapsed/refractory, while some 18 had unmutated IGHV. Partial responses were observed in about 24 patients and complete responses in 2; after a median follow-up of around 68 months, remission was maintained in approximately 15 patients and progression was observed in approximately 12. Response samples were taken after a median of around 13 months on treatment, ranging from about 6 to 36 months. Samples averaged approximately 250,000 productive templates and some 96,000 productive rearrangements. Of the 90 or so participants in the trial, 26 had longitudinal samples available. Cryopreserved peripheral blood mononuclear cells were collected at three points: before therapy, at response, and at either sustained remission or disease progression. The investigation overall reported the following: Sustained-remission and progressing patients did not have matched sampling times, and lymph node repertoires were not examined. At ibrutinib response clonality went up, during sustained remission it held steady, and at progression it dropped back toward baseline. Baseline clonality exceeded that of age-matched healthy donors and correlated strongly with circulating CD8+ T-cell counts. Public clonotypes were found to be uncommon and were observed to contract or remain stable during treatment; the increase in clonality was shown to reflect expansion of private clonotypes at ibrutinib response.

The goal of deep resolution MiSeq sequencing was a depth between 1 in 1 million and 1 in 200,000 T cells, and coverage averaged 10x per clonotype. The immunoSEQ hsTCRB Kit was used to generate TCR beta libraries. Under the source paper's analysis protocol: Data were analyzed with ImmunoSEQ Data Assistant and ImmunoSEQ Analyzer, with V, D and J genes assigned per IMGT definitions. Clonality, with values ranging from 0 to 1, was calculated as one minus the normalized Shannon entropy of productive rearrangement frequencies. Only overrepresented clonotypes making up at least 0.05% of each patient's repertoire were included in the public clonotype analysis. Roughly 12 age-matched healthy donor repertoires from immuneACCESS were used as controls for clonality. As stored in TCRdb, this immuneACCESS dataset retains in-frame rearrangements with V and J assigned. A fraction of the clones does not appear; measured against another copy, unresolved V genes explain less than half of the discrepancy, and the remainder lacks a known reason. V, J and clone size were drawn from that table, and D and trimming were deduced from the DNA. The sample table shows 30,000 to 40,000 clones, and 60% to 80% are seen once. The top ten constitute roughly 26% of the sample.

The V and J genes are TRBV7-9 and TRBJ1-3, and TRBD1 aligns with 8 junction nucleotides. The source of this sequence is a human donor with chronic lymphocytic leukemia. The sample in question was PBMCs, obtained before ibrutinib treatment. The sequenced DNA is TGTGCCAGCAGCTTAGCCACAGGGGGGTCTGGAAACACCATATATTTT. Its translation reads: CASSLATGGSGNTIYF.